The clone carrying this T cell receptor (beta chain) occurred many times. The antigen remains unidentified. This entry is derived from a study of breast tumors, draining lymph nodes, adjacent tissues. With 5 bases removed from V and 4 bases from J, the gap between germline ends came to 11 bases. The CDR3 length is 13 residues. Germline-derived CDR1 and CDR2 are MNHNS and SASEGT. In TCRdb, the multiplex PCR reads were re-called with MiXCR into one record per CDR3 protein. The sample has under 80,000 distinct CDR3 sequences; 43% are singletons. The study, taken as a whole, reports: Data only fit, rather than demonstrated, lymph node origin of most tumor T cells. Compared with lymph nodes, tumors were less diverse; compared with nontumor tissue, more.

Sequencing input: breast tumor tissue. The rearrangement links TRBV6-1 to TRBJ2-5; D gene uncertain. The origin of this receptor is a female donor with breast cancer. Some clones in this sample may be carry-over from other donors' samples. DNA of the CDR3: TGTGCCAGCAGTTCCCTCCAGCTAGAGACCCAGTACTTC. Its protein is CASSSLQLETQYF.